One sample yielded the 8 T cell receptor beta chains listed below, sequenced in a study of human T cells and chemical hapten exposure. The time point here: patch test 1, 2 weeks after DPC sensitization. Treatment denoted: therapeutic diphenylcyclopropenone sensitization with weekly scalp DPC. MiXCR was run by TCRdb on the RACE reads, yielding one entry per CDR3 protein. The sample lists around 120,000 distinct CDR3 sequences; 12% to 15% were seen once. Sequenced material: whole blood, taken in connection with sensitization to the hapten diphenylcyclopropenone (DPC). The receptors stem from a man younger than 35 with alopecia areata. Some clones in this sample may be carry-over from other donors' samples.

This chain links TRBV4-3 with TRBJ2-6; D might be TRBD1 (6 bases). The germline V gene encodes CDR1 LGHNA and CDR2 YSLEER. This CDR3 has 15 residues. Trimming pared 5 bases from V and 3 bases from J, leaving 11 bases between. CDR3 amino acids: CASSYRVFGANVLTF. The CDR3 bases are TGCGCCAGCAGCTACAGGGTTTTTGGGGCCAACGTCCTGACTTTC.

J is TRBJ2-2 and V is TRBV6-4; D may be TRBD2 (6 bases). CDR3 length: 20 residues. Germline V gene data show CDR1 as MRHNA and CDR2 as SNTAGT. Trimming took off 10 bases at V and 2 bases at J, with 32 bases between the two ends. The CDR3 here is CATQRGLGPTGDLNTGELFF. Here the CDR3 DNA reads TGTGCCACCCAACGAGGATTAGGACCTACGGGAGATTTAAACACCGGGGAGCTGTTTTTT.

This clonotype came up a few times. The CDR3 DNA reads TGTGCCAGCAGCTTAGGGGTTAGAAGCGCCGAAGAGACCCAGTACTTC. Translation: CASSLGVRSAEETQYF. The V gene is TRBV11-3, the J gene TRBJ2-5, with D unresolved. Germline loops: CDR1 SGHNT, CDR2 YENEEA. Trimming took off 1 base at V and 3 bases at J, with 15 bases between the two ends. The CDR3 totals 16 residues.

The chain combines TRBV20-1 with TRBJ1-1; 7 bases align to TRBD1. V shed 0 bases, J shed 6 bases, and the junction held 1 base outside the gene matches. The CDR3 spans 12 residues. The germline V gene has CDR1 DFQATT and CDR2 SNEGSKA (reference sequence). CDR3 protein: CSAREDRAEAFF. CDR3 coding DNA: TGCAGTGCTAGAGAAGACAGGGCTGAAGCTTTCTTT.

CDR3 in amino acids: CSVTQGSEAFF. In DNA form, the CDR3 reads TGCAGCGTTACACAAGGATCCGAAGCTTTCTTT. V gene TRBV29-1 combines with J gene TRBJ1-1; D remains ambiguous. CDR1 is SQVTM and CDR2 is ANQGSEA in the germline V gene. The ends were cut back, 5 bases at V and 8 bases at J, with 12 bases in the middle. This CDR3 is 11 amino acids long.

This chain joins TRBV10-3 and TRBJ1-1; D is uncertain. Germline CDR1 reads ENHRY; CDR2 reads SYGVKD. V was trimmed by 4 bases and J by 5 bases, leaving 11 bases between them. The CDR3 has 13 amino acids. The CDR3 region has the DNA TGTGCCATCAGTGTCGGGGAGACGACTGAAGCTTTCTTT. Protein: CAISVGETTEAFF.

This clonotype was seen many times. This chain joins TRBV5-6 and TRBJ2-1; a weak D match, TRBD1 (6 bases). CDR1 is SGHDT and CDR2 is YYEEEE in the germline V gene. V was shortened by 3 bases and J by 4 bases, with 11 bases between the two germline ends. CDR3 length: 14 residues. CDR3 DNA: TGTGCCAGCAGCTCGATGGACAGATACAATGAGCAGTTCTTC. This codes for CASSSMDRYNEQFF.

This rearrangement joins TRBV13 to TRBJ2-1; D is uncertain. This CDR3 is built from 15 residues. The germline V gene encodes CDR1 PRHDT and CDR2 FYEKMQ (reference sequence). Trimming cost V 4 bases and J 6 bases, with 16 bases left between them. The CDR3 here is CASSSILPPSNEQFF. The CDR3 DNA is TGTGCCAGCAGCTCAATCCTACCCCCCTCCAATGAGCAGTTCTTC.